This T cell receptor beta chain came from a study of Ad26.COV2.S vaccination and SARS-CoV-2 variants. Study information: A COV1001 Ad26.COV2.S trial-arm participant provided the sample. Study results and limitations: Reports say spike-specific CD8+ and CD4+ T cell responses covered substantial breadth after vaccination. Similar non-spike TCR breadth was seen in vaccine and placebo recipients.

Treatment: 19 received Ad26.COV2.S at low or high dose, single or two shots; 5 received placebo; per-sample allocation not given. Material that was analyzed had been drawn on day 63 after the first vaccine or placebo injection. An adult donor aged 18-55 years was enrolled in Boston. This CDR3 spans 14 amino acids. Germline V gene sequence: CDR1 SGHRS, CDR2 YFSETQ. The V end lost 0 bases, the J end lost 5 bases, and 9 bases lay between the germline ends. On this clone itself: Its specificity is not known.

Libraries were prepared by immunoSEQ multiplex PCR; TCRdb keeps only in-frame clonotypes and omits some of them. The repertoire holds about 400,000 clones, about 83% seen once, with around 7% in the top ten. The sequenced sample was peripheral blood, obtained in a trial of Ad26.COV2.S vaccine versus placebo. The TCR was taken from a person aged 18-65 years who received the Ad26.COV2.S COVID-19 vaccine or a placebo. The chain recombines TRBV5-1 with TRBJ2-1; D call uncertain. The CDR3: CASSLGSQNNEQFF. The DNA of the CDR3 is TGCGCCAGCAGCTTGGGAAGTCAGAACAATGAGCAGTTCTTC.